This T cell receptor (beta chain) was found in a study of CD8+ T cells in alopecia areata. Starting from PBMCs, sorting isolated CD4+ and CD8+ T cells. The CDR3 has 16 amino acids. Losses at the gene ends were 6 bases for V and 0 bases for J; bases not matched to a gene: 8. The germline V gene has CDR1 SQVTM and CDR2 ANQGSEA. Once RNA had been extracted, it was reverse transcribed into cDNA to act as the sequencing template. Profiling relied on immunoSEQ multiplex PCR, and the TCRdb table lists in-frame clones only, not all of them. The sample consists of 150,000 to 200,000 clones, 55% to 65% of them appearing once. Regarding the study as a whole: The study found higher clonality in lesional than normal scalp, especially in alopecia totalis/universalis.

About this clone itself: Antigen unknown.

The sample consisted of CD4+ T cells sorted from blood. The TCR was taken from a human donor in good health. The rearrangement uses TRBV29-1 and TRBJ2-2, with TRBD1 matching over 9 bases. The CDR3 DNA follows: TGCAGCGTGCCCGGACAGGGGAACCCGAACACCGGGGAGCTGTTTTTT. It specifies CSVPGQGNPNTGELFF.